The 29 T cell receptor beta chains below all came from one sample that was sequenced in a study of CD8 T cells in Susac syndrome. Reverse transcription of 0.5 to 1 ug RNA was performed with random hexamers. TCRdb redid the calling of the immunoSEQ multiplex PCR reads with MiXCR, one entry per CDR3 protein. The profile shows more than 200,000 distinct CDR3 sequences, 85% to 95% of them singletons. What was sequenced was CD4+ T cells from PBMCs. These receptors were obtained from a human donor with Susac syndrome.

This clonotype appeared once. The V and J genes are TRBV6-5 and TRBJ2-3, with D perhaps TRBD1 or TRBD2 (5 bases each). The CDR3 loop spans 15 amino acids. Germline V CDR1 and CDR2: MNHEY, SVGAGI. Deletions cut 6 bases from V and 0 bases from J, with 13 bases between. The CDR3 sequence is CASSMPGPSTDTQYF. The DNA for the CDR3 is TGTGCCAGCAGCATGCCGGGACCTAGCACAGATACGCAGTATTTT.

J is TRBJ2-7 and V is TRBV4-3, with 11 bases lining up with TRBD1. This CDR3 comprises 14 residues. Germline loops: CDR1 LGHNA, CDR2 YSLEER. J was trimmed by 9 bases and V by 0 bases; bases with no gene match: 4. The CDR3 DNA follows: TGCGCCAGCAGCCAAGACCGGACAGGGGGCGGGCAGTACTTC. Translation: CASSQDRTGGGQYF.

The chain has TRBV7-2 and TRBJ2-1; D remains unclear. Trimming took 5 bases from V and 3 from J, leaving 14 bases between them. Germline CDR1 reads SGHTA; CDR2 reads FQGNSA. The length of the CDR3 is 15 residues. CDR3 sequence: CASSLQWVNYNEQFF. The CDR3 DNA reads TGTGCCAGCAGCCTACAGTGGGTCAACTACAATGAGCAGTTCTTC.

V and J are TRBV5-4 and TRBJ1-1; D uncertain. This CDR3 comprises 15 residues. The V gene lost 3 bases and the J gene lost 1 base, with 13 bases spanning the gap. CDR1 and CDR2 from the germline V gene are SGHNT and YYREEE (reference sequence). Written as DNA, the CDR3 is TGTGCCAGCAGCTCCTACGGACTGCCGAACACTGAAGCTTTCTTT. This translates into CASSSYGLPNTEAFF.

The chain has TRBV5-6 and TRBJ2-3; 9 bases are a match to TRBD2. Germline V lookup: CDR1 SGHDT, CDR2 YYEEEE. Losses at the gene ends were 4 bases for V and 4 bases for J; bases not matched to a gene: 7. The CDR3 totals 15 residues. DNA of the CDR3: TGTGCCAGCAGCCCGCGGGGGGGCGTAGCAGATACGCAGTATTTT. Translating gives CASSPRGGVADTQYF.

This chain connects TRBV3-1 to TRBJ1-4, with TRBD1 identical over 10 bases. The CDR3 contains 15 residues. Germline CDR1 and CDR2: LGHDT and YNNKEL (reference sequence). J was trimmed by 8 bases and V by 1 base; bases with no gene match: 4. CDR3 region: CASSQADRGSEKLFF. In nucleotides, the CDR3 is TGTGCCAGCAGCCAAGCGGACAGGGGGAGCGAAAAACTGTTTTTT.

V gene TRBV10-3 combines with J gene TRBJ1-5; 7 bases fit TRBD1. The CDR3 runs to 13 residues. Trimming took 10 bases from V and 3 from J; bases not matched to a gene: 6. Germline V gene data show CDR1 as ENHRY and CDR2 as SYGVKD. In DNA, the CDR3 is TGTGCCACACAGGGGATTAACAATCAGCCCCAGCATTTT. This encodes CATQGINNQPQHF.

This rearrangement joins TRBV28 to TRBJ1-5; D not resolved. Looked up from germline, CDR1 is MDHEN and CDR2 is SYDVKM. Trimming took 5 bases from V and 0 from J, leaving 11 bases between them. CDR3 length equals 15 residues. The CDR3 sequence is CASSPLPYSNQPQHF. The DNA for the CDR3 is TGTGCCAGCAGTCCCCTCCCATATAGCAATCAGCCCCAGCATTTT. The whole variable domain, filled in from reference TRBV28 and TRBJ1-5, reads DVKVTQSSRYLVKRTGEKVFLECVQDMDHENMFWYRQDPGLGLRLIYFSYDVKMKEKGDIPEGYSVSREKKERFSLILESASTNQTSMYLCASSPLPYSNQPQHFGDGTRLSIL.

This clonotype was seen a single time. Given the absence of the conserved phenylalanine or tryptophan at the CDR3 end, a read error is likely. CDR3 sequence (DNA): TGTGCCAGCAGTGTCAGGGGAGAGAACACTGAAGCTTTCCTT. Translation: CASSVRGENTEAFL. The chain carries TRBV2 and TRBJ1-1, with D tentatively TRBD1 (6 bases). The CDR3 spans 14 residues. Germline-derived CDR1 and CDR2 are SNHLY and FYNNEI. Trimming took 4 bases from V and 1 from J, leaving 10 bases between them.

This chain links TRBV19 with TRBJ2-1, with TRBD2 identical over 9 bases. J gave up 3 bases and V 2 bases, and 5 bases lay outside the gene matches. From germline, CDR1 is LNHDA and CDR2 SQIVND (reference sequence). The CDR3 runs to 16 residues. CDR3 nucleotide sequence: TGTGCCAGTAGTATATTGGGCGGGGGGGGCTACAATGAGCAGTTCTTC. Translated: CASSILGGGGYNEQFF. Full variable domain (missing parts from reference TRBV19 and TRBJ2-1): DGGITQSPKYLFRKEGQNVTLSCEQNLNHDAMYWYRQDPGQGLRLIYYSQIVNDFQKGDIAEGYSVSREKKESFPLTVTSAQKNPTAFYLCASSILGGGGYNEQFFGPGTRLTVL.

The V call is TRBV25-1, the J call TRBJ1-6, with a tentative D call TRBD1 (6 bases). V was clipped by 3 bases and J by 7 bases, with 22 bases between them. The length of the CDR3 is 18 residues. From germline, CDR1 is MGHDK and CDR2 SYGVNS. The CDR3 DNA is TGTGCCAGCAGTGACGAGAGACCGGGGGCGGATTTGAATTCACCCCTCCACTTT. This gives the protein CASSDERPGADLNSPLHF.

The chain couples TRBV18 to TRBJ1-3; tentative D call: TRBD1 (6 bases). With 2 bases removed from V and 1 base from J, the gap between germline ends came to 9 bases. CDR3 length equals 15 residues. CDR1 KGHSH and CDR2 LQKENI come from the germline V gene. CDR3 bases: TGTGCCAGCTCACCAGGGGGCGAATCTGGAAACACCATATATTTT. It is translated as CASSPGGESGNTIYF. Based on the CDR3 plus reference TRBV18 and TRBJ1-3, the full variable domain is NAGVMQNPRHLVRRRGQEARLRCSPMKGHSHVYWYRQLPEEGLKFMVYLQKENIIDESGMPKERFSAEFPKEGPSILRIQQVVRGDSAAYFCASSPGGESGNTIYFGEGSWLTVV.

This clonotype was counted a few times. The chain combines TRBV5-1 with TRBJ2-1, with 7 bases lining up with TRBD2. Germline V gene lookup returns CDR1 SGHRS and CDR2 YFSETQ. CDR3 length: 16 residues. The junction had 7 bases not matched to a gene; V was cut back by 4 bases and J by 0 bases. CDR3 DNA: TGCGCCAGCAGCCCGGGGGGACCCGGCTCCTACAATGAGCAGTTCTTC. Translated, it gives CASSPGGPGSYNEQFF.

This chain joins TRBV12-3 or TRBV12-4 and TRBJ1-6; D possibly corresponds to TRBD1 (5 bases). V shed 5 bases and J shed 7 bases, with 9 bases lying between them. The CDR3 loop spans 13 amino acids. The CDR3 sequence: CASSHRPNSPLHF. The CDR3 DNA follows: TGTGCCAGCAGTCACAGGCCCAATTCACCCCTCCACTTT.

The CDR3 loop is CASSPRTSGASYEQYF. CDR3 nucleotide sequence: TGTGCCAGCAGCCCACGGACTAGCGGGGCGTCCTACGAGCAGTACTTC. The chain carries TRBV7-2 and TRBJ2-7, with 12 bases identical to TRBD2. CDR1 SGHTA and CDR2 FQGNSA come from the germline V gene. Trimming at V came to 5 bases and at J to 1 base, leaving 6 bases not matched to a gene. The CDR3 contains 16 residues.

The chain combines TRBV2 with TRBJ1-5, with D unclear. Trimming cost V 5 bases and J 4 bases, with 9 bases left between them. Germline lookup yields CDR1 SNHLY and CDR2 FYNNEI. The CDR3 runs 13 residues. CDR3 in amino acids: CASSNDGNQPQHF. In DNA form, the CDR3 reads TGTGCCAGCAGTAATGACGGAAATCAGCCCCAGCATTTT.

V and J are TRBV29-1 and TRBJ1-4; D is undetermined. This CDR3 has 13 amino acids. The V gene's germline CDR1 is SQVTM and CDR2 ANQGSEA. Trimming pared 7 bases from V and 3 bases from J, leaving 12 bases between. CDR3 DNA: TGCAGCGCCTCATCCGGGTCTAATGAAAAACTGTTTTTT. It codes for CSASSGSNEKLFF.

The CDR3 region has the DNA TGTGCCAGCAGCCAAGTTCCCTATGGCTACACCTTC. Translating it yields CASSQVPYGYTF. The chain combines TRBV14 with TRBJ1-2; D remains unclear. The CDR3 contains 12 residues. V lost 1 base, J lost 4 bases, and 4 bases lay in between. CDR1 is SGHDN and CDR2 is FVKESK in the germline V gene.

DNA of the CDR3: TGTGCCAGTAGTAAAGCAGGGTACGAGCAGTACTTC. It codes for CASSKAGYEQYF. The genes are TRBV19 and TRBJ2-7; perhaps TRBD1 as D (5 bases). The CDR3 spans 12 residues. Trimming removed 4 bases at V and 4 bases at J, with 8 bases between. Germline V gene data show CDR1 as LNHDA and CDR2 as SQIVND (reference sequence).

The rearrangement joins TRBV29-1 to TRBJ1-1, with 7 bases matching TRBD1. The CDR3 is 15 amino acids. The trim removed 1 base at V and 4 bases at J, leaving 9 bases unmatched. Germline values: CDR1 SQVTM, CDR2 ANQGSEA. CDR3 DNA sequence: TGCAGCGTTGAAGGGAGGCGATCAGGGGGCACTGAAGCTTTCTTT. The encoded protein is CSVEGRRSGGTEAFF.

CDR3 coding DNA: TGCAGCGTTGAGGGGGGCCAAGGGTATAACTATGGCTACACCTTC. It translates to CSVEGGQGYNYGYTF. This sequence joins TRBV29-1 and TRBJ1-2; TRBD1 might be the D (6 bases). V lost 3 bases, J lost 1 base, and 15 bases lay in between. The CDR3 loop spans 15 amino acids. The germline CDR1 and CDR2 sequences are SQVTM and ANQGSEA.

The chain joins TRBV20-1 to TRBJ2-5, with TRBD2 matching over 11 bases. V gave up 5 bases and J gave up 2 bases; unmatched junction bases: 16. This CDR3 spans 18 amino acids. The germline V gene encodes CDR1 DFQATT and CDR2 SNEGSKA (reference sequence). Here the CDR3 DNA reads TGCAGTGCTCGACGTTTCCCCTTACTAGCGGGGGATCAAGAGACCCAGTACTTC. Its protein product is CSARRFPLLAGDQETQYF.

The chain links TRBV20-1 to TRBJ2-5, with 16 bases aligning to TRBD2. V shed 0 bases and J 4 bases; nucleotides not matched to a gene: 5. Germline CDR1 DFQATT, CDR2 SNEGSKA (reference sequence). The CDR3 covers 17 residues. The CDR3 spells CSARDGTSGGAGETQYF. CDR3 DNA: TGCAGTGCTAGAGATGGGACTAGCGGGGGGGCAGGAGAGACCCAGTACTTC.

This clonotype was detected only a few times. The gene calls are TRBV6-1 and TRBJ1-2; TRBD1 agrees at 10 bases. Trimming at V came to 8 bases and at J to 4 bases, leaving 10 bases not matched to a gene. Germline-derived CDR1 and CDR2 are MNHNS and SASEGT. This CDR3 has 15 amino acids. CDR3 DNA: TGTGCCAGCTACTCGACAGGGGGCGCCGGCTATGGCTACACCTTC. It translates to CASYSTGGAGYGYTF.

The chain employs TRBV20-1 and TRBJ2-5; D not resolved. V lost 0 bases, J lost 5 bases, and 13 bases lay in between. CDR3 length: 14 amino acids. Looked up from germline, CDR1 is DFQATT and CDR2 is SNEGSKA (reference sequence). This chain's CDR3 is CSARDFRQSETQYF. CDR3 nucleotides: TGCAGTGCTAGAGATTTTCGGCAGTCGGAGACCCAGTACTTC.

This chain connects TRBV30 to TRBJ1-1, with D perhaps TRBD1 (5 bases). This CDR3 has 13 residues. V was shortened by 1 base and J by 1 base, with 7 bases between the two germline ends. The germline V gene has CDR1 GTSNPN and CDR2 SVGIG (reference sequence). CDR3 coding DNA: TGTGCCTGGAGTGGACAGTCGAACACTGAAGCTTTCTTT. Residues: CAWSGQSNTEAFF.

The J gene is TRBJ2-5, the V gene TRBV10-3; D remains ambiguous. The CDR3 runs 12 residues. Germline values: CDR1 ENHRY, CDR2 SYGVKD. Trimming took 10 bases from V and 4 from J, leaving 13 bases between them. CDR3 DNA: TGTGCCAGCAAAGATTCTGGAGAGACCCAGTACTTC. Its protein is CASKDSGETQYF.

V is TRBV27 and J is TRBJ2-7; the match to TRBD1 covers 8 bases. V dropped 3 bases and J dropped 2; count of bases not matched to a gene: 9. In germline, CDR1 is MNHEY, CDR2 SMNVEV (reference sequence). The CDR3 extends over 16 amino acids. The CDR3 nucleotides are TGTGCCAGCAGTTTCTCCGTGACAGGGGACCCCTACGAGCAGTACTTC. This gives the protein CASSFSVTGDPYEQYF.

V gene TRBV2 combines with J gene TRBJ2-7, with D perhaps TRBD2 (7 bases). V lost 4 bases and J 0 bases, leaving 13 bases between the germline ends. The CDR3 is 15 amino acids. Germline values: CDR1 SNHLY, CDR2 FYNNEI. CDR3 sequence: CASSGRRGPSYEQYF. Here the CDR3 DNA reads TGTGCCAGCAGTGGGCGGCGGGGGCCCTCCTACGAGCAGTACTTC. The full variable domain, rest sourced from reference TRBV2 and TRBJ2-7, is EPEVTQTPSHQVTQMGQEVILRCVPISNHLYFYWYRQILGQKVEFLVSFYNNEISEKSEIFDDQFSVERPDGSNFTLKIRSTKLEDSAMYFCASSGRRGPSYEQYFGPGTRLTVT.